This TCR beta chain was found in a study of T cell responses to AZD1222 COVID-19 vaccine. Measured with immunoSEQ multiplex PCR; TCRdb has only the in-frame clones, and not every one. Of roughly 160,000 clones listed, around 90% are singletons. CDR1 and CDR2 from the germline V gene are SGHRS and YFSETQ. V shed 4 bases, J shed 2 bases, and the junction held 6 bases outside the gene matches. The CDR3 has 15 amino acids. Study-wide results and caveats: It should be noted that donors were predominantly white British and more often female, and clonal diversity was possibly underestimated.

Notes on this clone: The antigen is unknown.

V usage is TRBV5-1 and J usage is TRBJ1-5; TRBD1 aligns across 7 bases. The sequence came from an adult in good health. Sequencing used peripheral blood, obtained on day 0 of AZD1222 vaccination. CDR3: CASSRAGGGNQPQHF. CDR3 sequence (DNA): TGCGCCAGCAGCAGGGCAGGGGGAGGCAATCAGCCCCAGCATTTT.